This T cell receptor (beta chain) comes out of a study of PD-L1 blockade in urothelial cancer. Study-wide context: Blood analysis was done at 3 weeks (second dose) and 6 weeks after treatment began.

The CDR3 contains 16 residues. V lost 2 bases and J lost 2, with 16 bases in between. CDR1 and CDR2 (germline): MDHEN, SYDVKM. Time point of the sample: pretreatment peripheral blood. The count of this clone is one. The antigen is undetermined. Whole-study findings and limits: Pretreatment TCR clonality in blood under the median foretold superior survival.

The assay was immunoSEQ multiplex PCR, and TCRdb's table has in-frame clones only and misses some. The data show 45,000 to 55,000 clones, 84% seen once. The sequence was collected from a man in his forties or fifties with urothelial cancer. The V and J genes are TRBV28 and TRBJ2-7; possible D gene TRBD1, 6 bases. This material consisted of PBMCs, taken around atezolizumab (anti-PD-L1) treatment. CDR3 sequence reads: CASSLRWTETTYEQYF. DNA of the CDR3: TGTGCCAGCAGTTTACGCTGGACAGAAACTACCTACGAGCAGTACTTC.